This is a list of T cell receptor beta chains from one sample in a study of Ad26.COV2.S vaccination and SARS-CoV-2 variants. Sequenced by immunoSEQ multiplex PCR; TCRdb stores in-frame clones only, minus some. The sample has fewer than 800,000 clones; roughly 90% are singletons. The source material was peripheral blood, sampled in a trial of Ad26.COV2.S vaccine versus placebo. The receptors derive from a person aged 18 to 59 who received the Ad26.COV2.S COVID-19 vaccine or a placebo. CDR3s include the opening cysteine and the closing phenylalanine or tryptophan. Each record gives: J gene, D gene, CDR3 length, clone size, V gene, CDR3 DNA, CDR3 protein. D genes are given only for firm matches. Some rows mark clone size as missing; the rest say once, few, many or name a class of expanded clone.

TRBJ1-4,NA,15,NA,TRBV5-1,TGCGCCAGCAGCTTTGGGTCAGGGGCTAATGAAAAACTGTTTTTT,CASSFGSGANEKLFF
TRBJ1-4,NA,15,NA,TRBV5-1,TGCGCCAGCAGCTTGGATCTTGGAGGATCGGAAAAACTGTTTTTT,CASSLDLGGSEKLFF
TRBJ2-7,TRBD2,16,NA,TRBV27,TGTGCCAGCAGTTTATCGATGGGACTAGGAGCCGTCGAGCAGTACTTC,CASSLSMGLGAVEQYF
TRBJ1-5,NA,16,NA,TRBV6-2/TRBV6-3,TGTGCCAGCAGCCCACCTCGACAGGAGTGGGATCAGCCCCAGCATTTT,CASSPPRQEWDQPQHF
TRBJ2-5,TRBD1,15,NA,TRBV6-5,TGTGCCAGCAGGGCAACAGGGGGCGATGGAGAGACCCAGTACTTC,CASRATGGDGETQYF
TRBJ1-3,NA,15,NA,TRBV5-1,TGCGCCAGCAGCCTGGAAGCCCAGCCGGGAAACACCATATATTTT,CASSLEAQPGNTIYF
TRBJ2-1,TRBD2,14,NA,TRBV10-3,TGTGCCATGGGGGGGAGGGTCGAACCAAGTGAGCAGTTCTTC,CAMGGRVEPSEQFF
TRBJ1-1,NA,13,NA,TRBV30,TGTGCCTGGAGTGTAGGGGGGAACACTGAAGCTTTCTTT,CAWSVGGNTEAFF
TRBJ1-2,NA,11,NA,TRBV20-1,TGCAGTCCTTTGAAGGGGGATGGCTACACCTTC,CSPLKGDGYTF
TRBJ1-2,NA,17,many,TRBV6-1,TGTGCCAGCAGTGCCGGGACCGGAGCTGGGAGTAACTATGGCTACACCTTC,CASSAGTGAGSNYGYTF
TRBJ2-3,NA,15,once,TRBV19,TGTGCCAGTAGTATGAGGCAGGGGAACACAGATACGCAGTATTTT,CASSMRQGNTDTQYF
TRBJ2-7,TRBD2,13,NA,TRBV24-1,TGTGCCACGCGTCCTAGCGGGACGAGCGAGCAGTACTTC,CATRPSGTSEQYF
TRBJ2-3,TRBD2,17,NA,TRBV4-3,TGCGCCAGCAGCCAAGTGGGGGTAGCGGGGGTCACAGATACGCAGTATTTT,CASSQVGVAGVTDTQYF
TRBJ1-5,NA,15,NA,TRBV7-8,TGTGCCAGCAGCTTAGACGGGTTTAGCAATCAGCCCCAGCATTTT,CASSLDGFSNQPQHF
TRBJ2-7,NA,14,NA,TRBV29-1,TGCAGCGTTAACGGCGGGCCTTACTCCTACGAGCAGTACTTC,CSVNGGPYSYEQYF
TRBJ2-2,TRBD2,17,few,TRBV24-1,TGTGCCACCAGTGACCGAATGACTAGCGGGGCCACCGGGGAGCTGTTTTTT,CATSDRMTSGATGELFF
TRBJ1-5,NA,13,NA,TRBV5-6,TGTGCCAGCAGCTTGGCCGGGAACCAGCCCCAGCATTTT,CASSLAGNQPQHF
TRBJ1-1,NA,11,NA,TRBV29-1,TGCAGCGTTAAACCGGGCACTGAAGCTTTCTTT,CSVKPGTEAFF
TRBJ2-1,TRBD1,16,NA,TRBV3-1/TRBV3-2,TGTGCCAGCAGCCAAGGAGGACAGGGTCCCTACAATGAGCAGTTCTTC,CASSQGGQGPYNEQFF
TRBJ1-1,NA,14,NA,TRBV3-1/TRBV3-2,TGTGCCAGCAGCCGGAGGGAGCCAAACACTGAAGCTTTCTTT,CASSRREPNTEAFF
TRBJ1-5,NA,14,NA,TRBV30,TGTGCCTGGAGTCCCAGGTTAAGGTATCAGCCCCAGCATTTT,CAWSPRLRYQPQHF
TRBJ2-5,TRBD2,17,once,TRBV5-1,TGCGCCAGCAGCTTGGTCGCGGGGGGCGTACCCCAAGAGACCCAGTACTTC,CASSLVAGGVPQETQYF
TRBJ1-1,TRBD1,14,NA,TRBV30,TGTGCCTGGAGTACGGGCAGGGGGCAAACTGAAGCTTTCTTT,CAWSTGRGQTEAFF
TRBJ2-3,TRBD1,12,few,TRBV9,TGTGCCAGCAGCCCCGGACAGGGTACGCAGTATTTT,CASSPGQGTQYF
TRBJ1-2,NA,14,NA,TRBV6-2/TRBV6-3,TGTGCCAGCAGTTACAGCCCGGAGGCCTATGGCTACACCTTC,CASSYSPEAYGYTF
TRBJ2-7,TRBD2,14,NA,TRBV18,TGTGCCAGCTCACGGACGGGAGGCTCCTACGAGCAGTACTTC,CASSRTGGSYEQYF
TRBJ2-7,NA,13,NA,TRBV12-3/TRBV12-4,TGTGCCAGCAGTTTTCGGGTGTTCTACGAGCAGTACTTC,CASSFRVFYEQYF
TRBJ1-2,TRBD1,15,NA,TRBV19,TGTGCCAGTAGAACTCCGGACAGGAAAACCTATGGCTACACCTTC,CASRTPDRKTYGYTF
TRBJ1-2,NA,13,NA,TRBV30,TGTGCCTGGAGTGTTATTCATGGGGATGGCTACACCTTC,CAWSVIHGDGYTF
TRBJ2-7,TRBD2,15,NA,TRBV9,TGTGCCAGCAGCGTATCCCAGCGGGGTATGAACGAGCAGTACTTC,CASSVSQRGMNEQYF
TRBJ1-4,NA,16,NA,TRBV5-6,TGTGCCAGCAGCTTGGGAGGCGGAGGCCGGGGTGAAAAACTGTTTTTT,CASSLGGGGRGEKLFF
TRBJ1-4,TRBD1,15,NA,TRBV5-1,TGCGCCAGCAGCTTGGGGGACAGGGGTAATGAAAAACTGTTTTTT,CASSLGDRGNEKLFF
TRBJ2-7,NA,14,NA,TRBV6-1,TGTGCCAGCAGTGAACGCCGTTCCTCCTACGAGCAGTACTTC,CASSERRSSYEQYF
TRBJ2-1,TRBD2,14,few,TRBV5-4,TGTGCCAGCAGGTCTAAGCGGGACGACAATGAGCAGTTCTTC,CASRSKRDDNEQFF
TRBJ2-1,TRBD2,14,NA,TRBV19,TGTGCCAGTAGTCCGGGAGGGGGTCGGCACTCACAGTTCTTC,CASSPGGGRHSQFF
TRBJ2-1,NA,13,NA,TRBV3-1/TRBV3-2,TGTGCCAGCAGCCAAAAAATAGGGGAGGAGCAGTTCTTC,CASSQKIGEEQFF
TRBJ1-2,TRBD1,15,NA,TRBV6-5,TGTGCCAGCAGCACGGGGACAGGGGGCCCCTATGGCTACACCTTC,CASSTGTGGPYGYTF
TRBJ2-2,TRBD2,15,NA,TRBV5-1,TGCGCCAGCAGCTATAGCGGGGGGAACACCGGGGAGCTGTTTTTT,CASSYSGGNTGELFF
TRBJ1-5,NA,13,NA,TRBV12-3/TRBV12-4,TGTGCCAGCAGTTACTCAGCGCCTTCGCCCCAGCATTTT,CASSYSAPSPQHF
TRBJ2-1,TRBD2,18,NA,TRBV19,TGTGCCAGTAGTATTGCCGTCACTAGAGCGGGAGGGTACAATGAGCAGTTCTTC,CASSIAVTRAGGYNEQFF
TRBJ2-6,TRBD1,18,NA,TRBV19,TGTGCCAGTAGGACCCGGACAGGGGAAACCTCTGGGGCCAACGTCCTGACTTTC,CASRTRTGETSGANVLTF
TRBJ1-5,NA,13,NA,TRBV28,TGTGCCAGTAACCAGGTTACCAATCAGCCCCAGCATTTT,CASNQVTNQPQHF
TRBJ1-1,NA,13,NA,TRBV7-3,TGTGCCAGCAGCTTAAAGGTGGACACTGAAGCTTTCTTT,CASSLKVDTEAFF
TRBJ1-4,NA,14,once,TRBV14,TGTGCCAGCAGCCCGAGGATTGGAGGTGAAAAACTGTTTTTT,CASSPRIGGEKLFF
TRBJ1-6,NA,14,NA,TRBV30,TGTGCCTGGAGTGTTATACAGGGTAGTTCACCCCTCCACTTT,CAWSVIQGSSPLHF